This TCR beta chain derives from a study of shared clonotypes between healthy human individuals. The CDR3 runs to 12 residues. Trimming took 1 base from V and 5 from J, leaving 5 bases between them. In germline, CDR1 is SGHRS, CDR2 YFSETQ. Turning to this clone: The same CDR3 arises from other DNA sequences in this sample as well.

The assay was immunoSEQ multiplex PCR, and TCRdb's table has in-frame clones only and misses some. The table shows roughly 2.4 million clones, with more than 90% occurring only once. The specimen sequenced was naive CD4+ T cells sorted from blood. Subset described: CD45RA+ positively selected. This TCR derives from a man between 18 and 29 years old in good health. The rearrangement links TRBV5-1 to TRBJ2-3; D may be TRBD1 (5 bases). CDR3 sequence: CASSLTGDTQYF. The CDR3 DNA is TGCGCCAGCAGCTTGACAGGAGATACGCAGTATTTT.